The next 19 T cell receptor beta chains were all read from a single sample in a study of blood T cell repertoires in COVID-19. Method: immunoSEQ multiplex PCR; TCRdb's copy keeps in-frame clones and lacks some. The sample includes roughly 100,000 clones, about nine tenths of them seen just once. The sequenced sample was peripheral blood. The receptors stem from a woman of 80 years or more in a cohort sampled during active COVID-19.

This clone has a single count. The chain couples TRBV19 to TRBJ2-5; D is possibly TRBD2 (6 bases). V was clipped by 5 bases and J by 9 bases, with 19 bases between them. This CDR3 region has 14 residues. Germline lookup yields CDR1 LNHDA and CDR2 SQIVND (reference sequence). CDR3 region: CASSGGTRDSAQYF. Written as DNA, the CDR3 is TGTGCCAGTAGTGGTGGAACCAGGGACTCCGCCCAGTACTTC.

This clone was seen a single time. J is TRBJ2-5 and V is TRBV6-6, with 8 bases lining up with TRBD2. Trimming removed 11 bases from V and 3 bases from J; junction bases left unmatched: 11. The CDR3 is made up of 14 amino acids. Germline CDR1 is MNHNY and CDR2 is SVGAGI (reference sequence). CDR3 region: CAGRPAGGKETQYF. The CDR3 DNA reads as TGTGCCGGCCGTCCGGCGGGGGGAAAAGAGACCCAGTACTTC.

The chain joins TRBV5-1 to TRBJ1-1; 7 positions match TRBD1. Germline V gives CDR1 SGHRS, CDR2 YFSETQ. The junction had 6 bases not matched to a gene; V was cut back by 2 bases and J by 2 bases. CDR3 length: 15 residues. CDR3: CASSFEGAGNTEAFF. The DNA for the CDR3 is TGCGCCAGCAGCTTCGAGGGGGCGGGTAACACTGAAGCTTTCTTT.

The gene calls are TRBV3-1 (or the pseudogene TRBV3-2) and TRBJ1-2; 10 positions agree with TRBD1. The V gene end was trimmed by 4 bases and the J gene end by 0 bases; junction bases not matched to a gene: 11. This CDR3 comprises 18 residues. CDR1 LGHDT and CDR2 YNNKEL come from the germline V gene (reference sequence). CDR3 in amino acids: CASSPLRQGALTNYGYTF. The CDR3 coding sequence is TGTGCCAGCAGCCCCTTACGACAGGGGGCACTTACTAACTATGGCTACACCTTC.

This rearrangement joins TRBV7-2 to TRBJ2-5, with 13 bases lining up with TRBD2. Unmatched junction bases numbered 3, after V lost 5 bases and J lost 6 bases. The CDR3 length is 14 residues. CDR1 and CDR2 from the germline V gene are SGHTA and FQGNSA. CDR3 residues: CASSPGLAGKTQYF. As DNA, the CDR3 is TGTGCCAGCAGCCCGGGACTAGCGGGGAAGACCCAGTACTTC.

This chain connects TRBV5-1 to TRBJ2-5; 8 bases are a match to TRBD1. Looked up from germline, CDR1 is SGHRS and CDR2 is YFSETQ. CDR3 length: 14 amino acids. Trimming took 4 bases from V and 4 from J; bases not matched to a gene: 6. CDR3 sequence (DNA): TGCGCCAGCAGCCGTCAAGGACAGGGAGAGACCCAGTACTTC. This translates into CASSRQGQGETQYF.

The genes are TRBV28 and TRBJ1-1, with 7 bases matching TRBD1. V lost 7 bases and J lost 5; bases outside the gene matches: 7. CDR1 and CDR2 from the germline V gene are MDHEN and SYDVKM. The CDR3 consists of 13 residues. This chain's CDR3 is CASIGQARTEAFF. Written as DNA, the CDR3 is TGTGCCAGCATAGGACAGGCTCGTACTGAAGCTTTCTTT.

The chain has TRBV28 and TRBJ1-2; 7 bases line up with TRBD1. The germline gives CDR1 MDHEN, CDR2 SYDVKM. CDR3 length: 16 amino acids. Trimming cost V 6 bases and J 6 bases; bases outside gene matches: 16. CDR3 sequence reads: CASRLPGTEIGHGYTF. In DNA form, the CDR3 reads TGTGCCAGCAGGCTGCCCGGGACAGAAATCGGACATGGCTACACCTTC.

V usage is TRBV24-1 and J usage is TRBJ2-1; 7 bases align to TRBD1. V lost 5 bases, J lost 3 bases, and 6 bases stayed unmatched. The CDR3 totals 15 residues. Germline V gives CDR1 KGHDR, CDR2 SFDVKD. CDR3 region: CATSARDSFYNEQFF. The DNA for the CDR3 is TGTGCCACCAGTGCCAGGGACAGTTTCTACAATGAGCAGTTCTTC.

V gene TRBV6-6 combines with J gene TRBJ1-1; D is uncertain. Looked up from germline, CDR1 is MNHNY and CDR2 is SVGAGI (reference sequence). Trimming took 5 bases from V and 4 from J, leaving 11 bases between them. The CDR3 length is 13 residues. CDR3 amino acids: CASSPFRGTEAFF. The CDR3 bases are TGTGCCAGCAGTCCCTTCCGGGGCACTGAAGCTTTCTTT.

This rearrangement joins TRBV28 to TRBJ1-5; D may be TRBD1 (6 bases). Trimming left V 4 bases short and J 3 bases short, with 16 bases between. Germline loops: CDR1 MDHEN, CDR2 SYDVKM. The CDR3 length is 16 residues. CDR3 protein: CASSSRQGPNNQPQHF. CDR3 DNA: TGTGCCAGCAGTTCCCGTCAGGGGCCGAACAATCAGCCCCAGCATTTT.

V is TRBV2 and J is TRBJ2-7, with TRBD2 matching over 10 bases. With V trimmed by 8 bases and J by 0 bases, 16 bases remained unmatched. The CDR3 extends over 18 amino acids. Per the germline V gene, CDR1 is SNHLY and CDR2 is FYNNEI. Here the CDR3 DNA reads TGTGCCAGCCGTACAATAGCGGGAGGTTGGGGAAGCTCCTACGAGCAGTACTTC. Its protein product is CASRTIAGGWGSSYEQYF.

The rearrangement links TRBV10-2 to TRBJ2-1; TRBD2 matches at 14 bases. V was clipped by 6 bases and J by 6 bases; unmatched bases: 19. This CDR3 has 20 amino acids. Germline values: CDR1 WSHSY, CDR2 SAAADI. The chain's CDR3 is CASRTASTSGGAGRLNEQFF. CDR3 sequence (DNA): TGCGCCAGCAGGACCGCCTCGACTAGCGGGGGGGCGGGGAGACTCAATGAGCAGTTCTTC.

This chain connects TRBV28 to TRBJ2-3; 7 bases line up with TRBD2. The V segment lost 8 bases and the J segment 4 bases; nucleotides outside the gene matches: 6. The CDR3 length is 13 residues. The germline gives CDR1 MDHEN, CDR2 SYDVKM. CDR3 DNA: TGTGCCAGCCTGGGGAGGGTACCAGATACGCAGTATTTT. Protein sequence: CASLGRVPDTQYF. The whole variable domain, remainder taken from reference TRBV28 and TRBJ2-3, is DVKVTQSSRYLVKRTGEKVFLECVQDMDHENMFWYRQDPGLGLRLIYFSYDVKMKEKGDIPEGYSVSREKKERFSLILESASTNQTSMYLCASLGRVPDTQYFGPGTRLTVL.

The chain uses TRBV18 and TRBJ2-1; 11 bases align to TRBD1. Unmatched junction bases numbered 7, after V lost 3 bases and J lost 9 bases. Germline V gene lookup returns CDR1 KGHSH and CDR2 LQKENI. CDR3 length equals 15 residues. The CDR3 protein is CASSPVDRGRSEQFF. CDR3 DNA: TGTGCCAGCTCACCGGTGGACAGGGGGCGGTCTGAGCAGTTCTTC. The full variable domain, completed using reference TRBV18 and TRBJ2-1, is NAGVMQNPRHLVRRRGQEARLRCSPMKGHSHVYWYRQLPEEGLKFMVYLQKENIIDESGMPKERFSAEFPKEGPSILRIQQVVRGDSAAYFCASSPVDRGRSEQFFGPGTRLTVL.

This chain uses TRBV11-2 with TRBJ2-5; 16 nucleotides match TRBD2. Trimming at V came to 5 bases and at J to 5 bases, leaving 2 bases not matched to a gene. Germline assignment: CDR1 SGHAT and CDR2 FQNNGV. The CDR3 has 15 amino acids. The CDR3 is CASSPGLAGGETQYF. CDR3 in DNA: TGTGCCAGCAGCCCGGGACTAGCGGGAGGGGAGACCCAGTACTTC. Filled out from reference TRBV11-2 and TRBJ2-5, the complete variable domain reads EAGVAQSPRYKIIEKRQSVAFWCNPISGHATLYWYQQILGQGPKLLIQFQNNGVVDDSQLPKDRFSAERLKGVDSTLKIQPAKLEDSAVYLCASSPGLAGGETQYFGPGTRLLVL.

This clone was counted a single time. This sequence joins TRBV21-1 and TRBJ2-7; TRBD2 is the table's D call and was not checked against the DNA. TRBV21-1 is described as a pseudogene. This CDR3 is built from 16 residues. CDR3: CASSKRERKSSYEQYF. CDR3 bases: TGTGCCAGCAGCAAAAGGGAGCGGAAGAGCTCCTACGAGCAGTACTTC.

The rearrangement uses TRBV27 and TRBJ2-3, with 12 bases matching TRBD1. The CDR3 contains 15 residues. The V and J ends lost 4 bases and 6 bases, in that order; junction bases with no gene match: 5. Germline V CDR1 and CDR2: MNHEY, SMNVEV (reference sequence). The CDR3 spells CASSWGQGAVDTQYF. The CDR3 nucleotides read TGTGCCAGCAGTTGGGGACAGGGGGCTGTTGATACGCAGTATTTT.

The rearrangement joins TRBV9 to TRBJ1-1; D gene unclear. Germline values: CDR1 SGDLS, CDR2 YYNGEE. This CDR3 spans 14 amino acids. V was pared by 1 base and J by 0 bases, with 7 bases between. In DNA form, the CDR3 reads TGTGCCAGCAGCGTAACAGCTATGAACACTGAAGCTTTCTTT. Translation gives CASSVTAMNTEAFF.